This TCR beta chain was recorded in a study of CD8 T cells in ankylosing spondylitis. Germline V gives CDR1 DFQATT, CDR2 SNEGSKA (reference sequence). V was shortened by 3 bases and J by 2 bases, with 15 bases between the two germline ends. The CDR3 sequence is 15 residues long. This clonotype came up a few times. TCRdb itself ran the 5' RACE reads through MiXCR, one entry per CDR3 protein. The repertoire holds 200,000 to 300,000 distinct CDR3 sequences, with 32% as singletons. The sequenced sample was blood, either unsorted or a sorted T cell fraction (not recorded which). The receptor's source is a male donor with ankylosing spondylitis or in good health (not recorded which). The genes are TRBV20-1 and TRBJ2-3; D is ambiguous. CDR3 nucleotide sequence: TGCAGTGCTAGGAAGGGTATACGGACCACAGATACGCAGTATTTT. It yields the protein CSARKGIRTTDTQYF.